Sequencing of this T cell receptor (beta chain) was carried out in a study of OX40 agonist ivuxolimab in advanced cancers. On the study more broadly: Partial responses were observed in three patients, of whom one had hepatocellular carcinoma and two had cutaneous melanoma.

Profiled with immunoSEQ multiplex PCR; TCRdb holds only in-frame clones, not every one. The sample records about 44,000 clones, 80% being singletons. Deletions cut 4 bases from V and 2 bases from J, with 12 bases between. The CDR3 totals 14 residues. The V gene's germline CDR1 is SGHAT and CDR2 FQNNGV. This TCR came from an adult with an advanced solid tumor such as melanoma, head and neck, liver or kidney cancer. The sample here was CD4+ or CD8+ T cells sorted from blood, taken in a trial of the OX40 agonist ivuxolimab. The chain couples TRBV11-2 to TRBJ2-7, with D unclear. The CDR3, as DNA: TGTGCCAGCAGCTCGCAAGAGGTGGCCTACGAGCAGTACTTC. Protein: CASSSQEVAYEQYF. Combining the CDR3 with reference TRBV11-2 and TRBJ2-7 gives the whole variable domain EAGVAQSPRYKIIEKRQSVAFWCNPISGHATLYWYQQILGQGPKLLIQFQNNGVVDDSQLPKDRFSAERLKGVDSTLKIQPAKLEDSAVYLCASSSQEVAYEQYFGPGTRLTVT.